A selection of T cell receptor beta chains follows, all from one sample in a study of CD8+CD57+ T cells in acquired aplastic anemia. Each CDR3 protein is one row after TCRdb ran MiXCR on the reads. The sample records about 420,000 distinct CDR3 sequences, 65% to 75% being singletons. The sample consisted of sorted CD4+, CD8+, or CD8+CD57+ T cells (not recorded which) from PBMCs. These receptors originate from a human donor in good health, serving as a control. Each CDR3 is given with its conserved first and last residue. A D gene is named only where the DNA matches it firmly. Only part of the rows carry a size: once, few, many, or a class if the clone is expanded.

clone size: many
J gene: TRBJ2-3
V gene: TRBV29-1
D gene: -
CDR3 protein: CSVPRSSTDTQYF
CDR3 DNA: TGCAGCGTTCCGCGGTCTAGCACAGATACGCAGTATTTT

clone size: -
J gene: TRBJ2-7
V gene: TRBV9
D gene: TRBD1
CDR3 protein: CASSVSGTGDHEQYF
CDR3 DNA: TGTGCCAGCAGCGTATCGGGGACAGGGGACCACGAGCAGTACTTC

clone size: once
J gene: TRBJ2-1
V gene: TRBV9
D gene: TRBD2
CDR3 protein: CASSVLAGESQFF
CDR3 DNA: TGTGCCAGCAGCGTGCTAGCGGGGGAATCGCAGTTCTTC

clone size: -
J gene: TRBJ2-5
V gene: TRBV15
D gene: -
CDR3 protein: CATSRAGVGQQPQHF
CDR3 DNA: TGTGCCACCAGCAGAGCGGGGGTAGGCCAACAGCCCCAGCACTTC

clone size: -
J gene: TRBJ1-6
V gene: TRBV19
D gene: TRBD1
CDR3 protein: CASSTGQDSNNSF
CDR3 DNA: TGTGCCAGTAGTACAGGACAGGATTCGAACAATTCATTT

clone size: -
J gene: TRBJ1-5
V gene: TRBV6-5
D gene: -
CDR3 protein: CASSYNGGGGQPQHF
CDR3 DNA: TGTGCCAGCAGTTACAACGGGGGGGGAGGGCAGCCCCAGCATTTT

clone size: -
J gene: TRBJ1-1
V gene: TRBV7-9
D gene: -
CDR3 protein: CASSWQGSQETQYAFF
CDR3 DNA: TGTGCCAGCAGCTGGCAGGGGTCCCAAGAGACCCAGTACGCTTTCTTT

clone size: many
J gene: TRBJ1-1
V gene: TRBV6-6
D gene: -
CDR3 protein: CASIVRANTEAFF
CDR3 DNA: TGTGCCAGCATAGTTCGAGCGAACACTGAAGCTTTCTTT

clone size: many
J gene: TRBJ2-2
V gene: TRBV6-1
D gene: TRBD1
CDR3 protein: CASSSPLGQGMGELFF
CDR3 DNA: TGTGCCAGCAGTTCGCCCCTGGGACAGGGTATGGGGGAGCTGTTTTTT

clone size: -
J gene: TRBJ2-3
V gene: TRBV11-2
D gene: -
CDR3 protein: CASSLDRGGARDTQYF
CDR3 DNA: TGTGCCAGCAGTCTGGACCGTGGGGGGGCTAGAGATACGCAGTATTTT

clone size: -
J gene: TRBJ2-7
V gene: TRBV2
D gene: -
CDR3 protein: CASSEGRPAQYF
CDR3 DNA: TGTGCCAGCAGTGAAGGGCGGCCCGCGCAGTACTTC

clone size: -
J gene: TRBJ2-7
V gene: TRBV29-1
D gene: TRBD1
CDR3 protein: CSVFDRAGYEQYF
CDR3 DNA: TGCAGCGTATTCGACAGGGCAGGGTACGAGCAGTACTTC

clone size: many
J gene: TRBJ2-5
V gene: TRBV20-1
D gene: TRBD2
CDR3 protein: CSPRGGSQETQYF
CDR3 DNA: TGCAGCCCCCGGGGGGGTTCCCAAGAGACCCAGTACTTC

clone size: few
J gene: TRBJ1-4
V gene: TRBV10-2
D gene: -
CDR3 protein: CASSESGGDEKLFF
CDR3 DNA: TGCGCCAGCAGTGAGTCGGGAGGGGATGAAAAACTGTTTTTT

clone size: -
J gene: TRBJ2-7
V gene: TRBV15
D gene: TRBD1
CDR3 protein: CATSRDPGQGTAEQYF
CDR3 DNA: TGTGCCACCAGCAGAGATCCAGGACAGGGTACAGCCGAGCAGTACTTC

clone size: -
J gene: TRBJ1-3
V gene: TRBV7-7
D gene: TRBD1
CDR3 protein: CASRQGRYGEFLYF
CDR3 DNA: TGTGCTAGCAGACAGGGGAGGTACGGAGAATTTTTATATTTT

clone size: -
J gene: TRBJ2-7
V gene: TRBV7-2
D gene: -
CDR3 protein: CASSLQGLSYEQYF
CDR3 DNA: TGTGCCAGCAGCTTACAGGGACTCTCCTACGAGCAGTACTTC

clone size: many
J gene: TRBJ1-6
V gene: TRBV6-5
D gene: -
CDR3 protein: CASSYGQHNSPLHF
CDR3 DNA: TGTGCCAGCAGCTACGGACAGCATAATTCACCCCTCCACTTT

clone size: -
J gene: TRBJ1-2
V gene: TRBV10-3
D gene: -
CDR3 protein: CAISSEGMDYGYTF
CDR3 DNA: TGTGCCATCAGTTCCGAGGGGATGGACTATGGCTACACCTTC

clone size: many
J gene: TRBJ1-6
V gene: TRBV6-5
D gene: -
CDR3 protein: CASSQQSSPLHF
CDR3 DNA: TGTGCCAGCAGTCAACAGTCGTCACCCCTCCACTTT

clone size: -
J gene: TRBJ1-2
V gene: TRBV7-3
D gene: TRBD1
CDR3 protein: CASSLSGRGPNEKTF
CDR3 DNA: TGTGCCAGCAGCCTCTCAGGGAGGGGGCCTAATGAAAAAACCTTC

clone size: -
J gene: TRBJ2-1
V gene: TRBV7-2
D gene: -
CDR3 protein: CASSSGTVQEFF
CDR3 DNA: TGCGCCAGCAGCTCAGGAACTGTACAGGAGTTCTTC

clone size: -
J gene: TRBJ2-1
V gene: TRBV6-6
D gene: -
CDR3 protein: CASSEHRDDLNEQFF
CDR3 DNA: TGTGCCAGCAGCGAGCACAGGGATGATCTCAATGAGCAGTTCTTC